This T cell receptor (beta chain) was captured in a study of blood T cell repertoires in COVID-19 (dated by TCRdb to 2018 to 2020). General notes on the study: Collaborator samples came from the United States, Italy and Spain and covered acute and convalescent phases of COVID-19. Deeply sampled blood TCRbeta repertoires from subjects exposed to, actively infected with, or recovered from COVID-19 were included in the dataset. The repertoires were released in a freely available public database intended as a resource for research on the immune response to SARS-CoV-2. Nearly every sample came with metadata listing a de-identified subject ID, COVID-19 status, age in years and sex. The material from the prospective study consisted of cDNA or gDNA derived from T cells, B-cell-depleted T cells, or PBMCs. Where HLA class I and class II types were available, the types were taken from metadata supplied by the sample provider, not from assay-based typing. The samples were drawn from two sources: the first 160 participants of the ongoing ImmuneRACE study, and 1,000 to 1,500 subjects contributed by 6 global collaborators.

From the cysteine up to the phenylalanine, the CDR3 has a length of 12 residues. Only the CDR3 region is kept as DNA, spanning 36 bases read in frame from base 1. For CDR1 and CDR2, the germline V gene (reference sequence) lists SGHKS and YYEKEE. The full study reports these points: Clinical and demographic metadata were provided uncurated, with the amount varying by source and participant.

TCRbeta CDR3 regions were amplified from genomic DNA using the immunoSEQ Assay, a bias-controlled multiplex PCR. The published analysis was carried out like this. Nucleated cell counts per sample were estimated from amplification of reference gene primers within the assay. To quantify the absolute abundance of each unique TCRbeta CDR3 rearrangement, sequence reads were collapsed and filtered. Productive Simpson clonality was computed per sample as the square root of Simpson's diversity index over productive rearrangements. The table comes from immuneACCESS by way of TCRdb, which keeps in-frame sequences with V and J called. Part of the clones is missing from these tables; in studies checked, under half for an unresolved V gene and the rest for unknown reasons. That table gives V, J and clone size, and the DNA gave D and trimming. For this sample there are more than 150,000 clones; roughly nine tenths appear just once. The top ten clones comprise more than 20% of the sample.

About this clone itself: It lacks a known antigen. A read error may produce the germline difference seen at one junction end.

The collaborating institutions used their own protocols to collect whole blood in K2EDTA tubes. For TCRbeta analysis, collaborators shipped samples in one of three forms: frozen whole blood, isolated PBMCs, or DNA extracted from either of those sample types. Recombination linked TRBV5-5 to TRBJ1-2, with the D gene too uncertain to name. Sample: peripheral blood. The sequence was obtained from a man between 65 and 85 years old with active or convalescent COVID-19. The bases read TGTGCCAGCAGCTTGTCATACTATGACTACACCTTC. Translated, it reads CASSLSYYDYTF.